The next 13 T cell receptor beta chains were all read from a single sample in a study of cytomegalovirus exposure and HLA in healthy donors (dated 2017 in TCRdb). The method was the immunoSEQ multiplex PCR assay. The multiplex PCR relied on a mix of 60 forward primers for TCR Vbeta segments and 13 reverse primers for TCR Jbeta segments. As stored in TCRdb, this immuneACCESS dataset retains in-frame rearrangements with V and J assigned. A fraction of the clones does not appear; measured against another copy, unresolved V genes explain less than half of the discrepancy, and the remainder lacks a known reason. Recorded for this sample are about 160,000 clones; roughly 80% of them occurred a single time. The top ten constitute around 2.3% of the sample. Sequences were obtained from PBMCs. The receptors shown here come from a man over 45 in good health and CMV-seropositive.

Comment on this clone: The CDR3 does not end in the conserved phenylalanine or tryptophan, so this is likely a read error. The DNA is omitted, as the CDR3 cannot be located on it reliably, and the CDR3 follows TCRdb's listing. V gene TRBV7-5 combines with J gene TRBJ1-1; the table's D call, TRBD1, has no DNA check behind it. TRBV7-5 is a pseudogene locus. Counting both end residues, the CDR3 totals 10 amino acids. The CDR3 region is CARSLGGGRC.

On this clone itself: The same CDR3 is also encoded by other DNA sequences in this sample. The rearrangement uses TRBV5-1 and TRBJ2-7; no firm D call. V was trimmed by 3 bases and J by 2 bases, leaving 3 bases between them. The germline gives CDR1 SGHRS, CDR2 YFSETQ. CDR3 length equals 11 residues. As DNA, the CDR3 is TGCGCCAGCAGCTCGGCCTACGAGCAGTACTTC. It yields the protein CASSSAYEQYF.

This clone has a handful of counts. The rearrangement joins TRBV7-6 to TRBJ1-2; D might be TRBD1 (6 bases). The V end was cut by 1 base, the J end by 5 bases, with 17 bases between. The CDR3 extends over 16 amino acids. Germline CDR1 reads SGHVS; CDR2 reads FNYEAQ. The CDR3 coding sequence is TGTGCCAGCAGCTTAGACAGCAGGGGAGGGTTTTATGGCTACACCTTC. This sequence encodes CASSLDSRGGFYGYTF.

This chain joins TRBV4-3 and TRBJ2-7; 10 bases are shared with TRBD2. This CDR3 is built from 15 residues. The V and J ends lost 2 bases and 3 bases, in that order; junction bases with no gene match: 4. From germline, CDR1 is LGHNA and CDR2 YSLEER. This chain's CDR3 is CASSQMASGGYEQYF. CDR3 sequence (DNA): TGCGCCAGCAGCCAAATGGCTAGCGGGGGCTACGAGCAGTACTTC.

The V and J genes are TRBV9 and TRBJ2-4, with 12 bases lining up with TRBD1. The germline gives CDR1 SGDLS, CDR2 YYNGEE. The CDR3 contains 17 residues. V was pared by 2 bases and J by 2 bases, with 5 bases of the junction left unmatched. For the CDR3, the DNA is TGTGCCAGCAGCGTGGGGGGACAGGGGGCTACCAAAAACATTCAGTACTTC. Encoded protein: CASSVGGQGATKNIQYF. Full variable domain (remainder filled in from reference TRBV9 and TRBJ2-4): DSGVTQTPKHLITATGQRVTLRCSPRSGDLSVYWYQQSLDQGLQFLIQYYNGEERAKGNILERFSAQQFPDLHSELNLSSLELGDSALYFCASSVGGQGATKNIQYFGAGTRLSVL.

The CDR3 nucleotides are TGTGCCAGTAGTAGCGGGTTGGGCTCCTACAATGAGCAGTTCTTC. This sequence encodes CASSSGLGSYNEQFF. V is TRBV19 and J is TRBJ2-1, with a tentative D call TRBD2 (5 bases). V lost 4 bases and J 0 bases, leaving 10 bases between the germline ends. Germline loops: CDR1 LNHDA, CDR2 SQIVND (reference sequence). The CDR3 extends over 15 amino acids.

V gene TRBV2 combines with J gene TRBJ2-2; 7 bases agree with TRBD2. The germline V gene has CDR1 SNHLY and CDR2 FYNNEI. J lost 6 bases, V lost 6 bases, and 7 bases had no gene match. The CDR3 runs 14 residues. CDR3 sequence: CASRTREGPGELFF. The CDR3 DNA is TGTGCCAGCAGAACAAGGGAGGGACCCGGGGAGCTGTTTTTT.

The J gene is TRBJ2-4, the V gene TRBV2; D may match TRBD1 or TRBD2 (6 bases each). Per germline, CDR1 SNHLY and CDR2 FYNNEI. The CDR3 spans 15 residues. Trimming cost V 6 bases and J 0 bases, with 12 bases left between them. The CDR3 DNA reads as TGTGCCAGCAGGGAACAGGGAGGAGCCAAAAACATTCAGTACTTC. Translating gives CASREQGGAKNIQYF.

This chain connects TRBV11-2 to TRBJ2-7, with 10 bases that match TRBD2. With V trimmed by 5 bases and J by 3 bases, 4 bases remained unmatched. The CDR3 consists of 14 residues. The germline V gene has CDR1 SGHAT and CDR2 FQNNGV. CDR3 sequence reads: CASSIAGGIYEQYF. The CDR3 bases are TGTGCCAGCAGCATAGCGGGGGGTATCTACGAGCAGTACTTC.

The V and J genes are TRBV7-8 and TRBJ2-5, with D unclear. The V end was cut by 3 bases, the J end by 1 base, with 15 bases between. Germline V gives CDR1 SGHVS, CDR2 FQNEAQ. The CDR3 length is 16 residues. In DNA, the CDR3 is TGTGCCAGCAGCTTTAGTTTCGGTGGTGGCCAAGAGACCCAGTACTTC. It is translated as CASSFSFGGGQETQYF. The whole variable domain, filled in from reference TRBV7-8 and TRBJ2-5, reads GAGVSQSPRYKVAKRGQDVALRCDPISGHVSLFWYQQALGQGPEFLTYFQNEAQLDKSGLPSDRFFAERPEGSVSTLKIQRTQQEDSAVYLCASSFSFGGGQETQYFGPGTRLLVL.

V is TRBV4-2 and J is TRBJ2-5, with 9 bases identical to TRBD2. Germline V gene data show CDR1 as LGHNA and CDR2 as YNFKEQ. The CDR3 runs 14 residues. The V segment lost 3 bases and the J segment 5 bases; nucleotides outside the gene matches: 4. The CDR3 DNA sequence: TGTGCCAGCAGCCAGCGGGGGGGGCGGGAGACCCAGTACTTC. This gives the protein CASSQRGGRETQYF.

This clone was seen once. Here the CDR3 reads CASSWTGSNQPQHF. In DNA form, the CDR3 reads TGTGCCAGCAGTTGGACAGGGAGCAATCAGCCCCAGCATTTT. J is TRBJ1-5 and V is TRBV27, with 8 nucleotides matching TRBD1. V shed 4 bases and J 1 base; nucleotides not matched to a gene: 0. Germline lookup yields CDR1 MNHEY and CDR2 SMNVEV (reference sequence). CDR3 length: 14 amino acids.

The chain joins TRBV7-6 to TRBJ2-3; TRBD2 might be the D (6 bases). Trimming took off 1 base at V and 3 bases at J, with 17 bases between the two ends. Germline assignment: CDR1 SGHVS and CDR2 FNYEAQ. The CDR3 has 17 amino acids. CDR3 in amino acids: CASSLGRNGGLTDTQYF. The CDR3 DNA sequence: TGTGCCAGCAGCTTAGGTCGGAACGGAGGGCTGACAGATACGCAGTATTTT. Filled out from reference TRBV7-6 and TRBJ2-3, the complete variable domain reads GAGVSQSPRYKVTKRGQDVALRCDPISGHVSLYWYRQALGQGPEFLTYFNYEAQQDKSGLPNDRFSAERPEGSISTLTIQRTEQRDSAMYRCASSLGRNGGLTDTQYFGPGTRLTVL.